What follows is one T cell receptor beta chain and its context. This CDR3 has 15 residues. Losses at the gene ends were 6 bases for V and 2 bases for J; bases not matched to a gene: 8. Germline-derived CDR1 and CDR2 are MNHEY and SVGAGI. This specimen comes from a study of human T cells and chemical hapten exposure. Time point reported: patch test 1, 2 weeks after DPC sensitization. Treatment defined: therapeutic diphenylcyclopropenone sensitization with weekly scalp DPC. Authors' analysis steps: Counts of TCRs in each sample centred on a median of around 96,000 and extended from about 24,000 to 680,000. Each CDR3 protein gets one entry after TCRdb re-called the RACE reads with MiXCR. The V and J calls follow TCRdb's processing rather than the paper's. The table has some 340,000 distinct CDR3 sequences, about 7% seen once.

Sample: whole blood, taken in connection with sensitization to the hapten diphenylcyclopropenone (DPC). The receptor was isolated from a young woman with alopecia areata. Some clones in this sample may be carry-over from other donors' samples. The rearrangement links TRBV6-5 to TRBJ1-2, with 8 bases matching TRBD1. The CDR3 DNA reads TGTGCCAGCAGCCCCCGGGACAGGAGGAACTATGGCTACACCTTC. Its protein product is CASSPRDRRNYGYTF.